This TCR beta chain was identified in a study of T cell changes during pregnancy in multiple sclerosis. Sequencing was performed with immunoSEQ multiplex PCR; in TCRdb, only in-frame clones are kept and a portion is missing. The sample lists just under 65,000 clones; 95% to 97% were seen once. CDR3 size: 12 residues. The V gene's germline CDR1 is SGHNT and CDR2 YYREEE (reference sequence). V was trimmed by 0 bases and J by 13 bases, leaving 14 bases between them. The chain carries TRBV5-4 and TRBJ2-7; possible D gene TRBD1, 6 bases. This sample comprised CD8+ T cells from peripheral blood mononuclear cells, obtained after pregnancy. The receptor comes from a female donor with multiple sclerosis, enrolled in a pregnancy study. The CDR3: CASSLAGAPSYF. CDR3 nucleotide sequence: TGTGCCAGCAGCTTGGCAGGGGCCCCCTCCTACTTC.